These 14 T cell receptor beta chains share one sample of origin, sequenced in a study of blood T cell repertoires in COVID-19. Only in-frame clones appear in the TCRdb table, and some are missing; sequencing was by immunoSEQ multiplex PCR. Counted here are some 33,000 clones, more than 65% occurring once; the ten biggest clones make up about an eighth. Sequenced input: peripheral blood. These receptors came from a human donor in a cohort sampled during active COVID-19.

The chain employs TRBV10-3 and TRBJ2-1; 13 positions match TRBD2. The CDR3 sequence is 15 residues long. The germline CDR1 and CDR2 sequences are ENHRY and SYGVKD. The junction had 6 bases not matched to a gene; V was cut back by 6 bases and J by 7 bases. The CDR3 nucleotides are TGTGCCATCAGCTTGGGACTAGCGGGGAGTAATGAGCAGTTCTTC. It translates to CAISLGLAGSNEQFF.

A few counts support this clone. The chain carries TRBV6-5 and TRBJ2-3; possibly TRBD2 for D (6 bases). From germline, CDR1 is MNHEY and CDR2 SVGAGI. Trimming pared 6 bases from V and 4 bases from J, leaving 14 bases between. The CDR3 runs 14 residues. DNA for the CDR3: TGTGCCAGCAGGCCCGGGGGTTACGCAGATACGCAGTATTTT. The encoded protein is CASRPGGYADTQYF.

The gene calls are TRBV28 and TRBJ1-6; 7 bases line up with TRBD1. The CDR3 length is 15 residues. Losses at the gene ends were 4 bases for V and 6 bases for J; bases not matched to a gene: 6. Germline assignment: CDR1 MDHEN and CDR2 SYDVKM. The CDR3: CASSSPGQINSPLHF. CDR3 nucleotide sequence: TGTGCCAGCAGTTCACCGGGACAGATTAATTCACCCCTCCACTTT.

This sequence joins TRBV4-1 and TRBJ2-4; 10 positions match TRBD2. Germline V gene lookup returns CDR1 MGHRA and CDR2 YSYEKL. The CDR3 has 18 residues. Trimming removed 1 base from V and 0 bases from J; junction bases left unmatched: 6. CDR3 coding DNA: TGCGCCAGCAGCCAAGGAAGGGCTAGCGGGGGAGCCAAAAACATTCAGTACTTC. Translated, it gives CASSQGRASGGAKNIQYF.

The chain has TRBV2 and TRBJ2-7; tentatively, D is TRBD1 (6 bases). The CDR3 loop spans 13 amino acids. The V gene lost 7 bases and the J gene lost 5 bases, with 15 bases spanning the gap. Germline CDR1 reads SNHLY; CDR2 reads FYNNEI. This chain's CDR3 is CASNPQGQDEQYF. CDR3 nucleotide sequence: TGTGCCAGCAACCCACAGGGTCAGGACGAGCAGTACTTC.

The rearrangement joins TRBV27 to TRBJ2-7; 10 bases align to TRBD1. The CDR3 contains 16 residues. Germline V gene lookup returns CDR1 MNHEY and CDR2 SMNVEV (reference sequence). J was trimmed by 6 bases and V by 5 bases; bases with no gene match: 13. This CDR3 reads CASSPYDGTGVSEQYF. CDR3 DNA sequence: TGTGCCAGCAGTCCATACGACGGGACAGGGGTGAGCGAGCAGTACTTC.

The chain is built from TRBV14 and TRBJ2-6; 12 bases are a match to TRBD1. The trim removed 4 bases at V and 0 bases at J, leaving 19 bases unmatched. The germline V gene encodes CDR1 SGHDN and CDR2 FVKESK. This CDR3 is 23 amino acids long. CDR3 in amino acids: CASSRQMGQGAFGFSSGANVLTF. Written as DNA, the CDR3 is TGTGCCAGCAGCCGACAGATGGGACAGGGGGCCTTCGGTTTCAGCTCTGGGGCCAACGTCCTGACTTTC.

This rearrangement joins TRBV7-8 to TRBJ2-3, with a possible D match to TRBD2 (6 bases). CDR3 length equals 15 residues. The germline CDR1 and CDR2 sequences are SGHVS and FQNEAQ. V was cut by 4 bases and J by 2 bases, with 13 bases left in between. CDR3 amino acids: CASSSVEGFTDTQYF. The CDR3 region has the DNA TGTGCCAGCAGCTCCGTGGAGGGATTCACAGATACGCAGTATTTT.

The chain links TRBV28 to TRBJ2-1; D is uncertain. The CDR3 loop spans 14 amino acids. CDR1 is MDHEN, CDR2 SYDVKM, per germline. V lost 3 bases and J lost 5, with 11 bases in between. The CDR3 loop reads CASSFDFLNNEQFF. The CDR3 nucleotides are TGTGCCAGCAGTTTTGACTTCCTCAACAATGAGCAGTTCTTC. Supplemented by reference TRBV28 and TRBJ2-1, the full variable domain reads DVKVTQSSRYLVKRTGEKVFLECVQDMDHENMFWYRQDPGLGLRLIYFSYDVKMKEKGDIPEGYSVSREKKERFSLILESASTNQTSMYLCASSFDFLNNEQFFGPGTRLTVL.

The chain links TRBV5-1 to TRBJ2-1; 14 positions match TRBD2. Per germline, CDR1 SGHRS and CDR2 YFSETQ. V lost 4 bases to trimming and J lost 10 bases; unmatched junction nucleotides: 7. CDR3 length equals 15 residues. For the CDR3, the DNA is TGCGCCAGCAGCCCGACTAGCGGGGGGGCCTTCGAGCAGTTCTTC. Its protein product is CASSPTSGGAFEQFF.

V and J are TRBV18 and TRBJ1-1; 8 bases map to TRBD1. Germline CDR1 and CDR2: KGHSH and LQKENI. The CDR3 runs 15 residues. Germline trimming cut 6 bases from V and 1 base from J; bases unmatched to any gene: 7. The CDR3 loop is CASSFRQGKNTEAFF. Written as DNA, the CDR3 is TGTGCCAGCTCTTTCAGACAGGGGAAGAACACTGAAGCTTTCTTT.

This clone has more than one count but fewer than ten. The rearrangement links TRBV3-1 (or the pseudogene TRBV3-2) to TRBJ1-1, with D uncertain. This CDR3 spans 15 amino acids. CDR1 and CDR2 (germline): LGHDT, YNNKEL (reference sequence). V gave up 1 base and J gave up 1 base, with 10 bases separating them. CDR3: CASSQGTPSNTEAFF. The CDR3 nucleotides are TGTGCCAGCAGCCAAGGCACTCCATCGAACACTGAAGCTTTCTTT.

Here the CDR3 DNA reads TGTGCCAGCAGCCAAGCAACGGGGGGACGGACTTCACCCCTCCACTTT. Protein product: CASSQATGGRTSPLHF. The chain employs TRBV14 and TRBJ1-6; maybe TRBD1 (5 bases). CDR1 SGHDN and CDR2 FVKESK come from the germline V gene. This CDR3 comprises 16 residues. V lost 1 base to trimming and J lost 9 bases, with 16 bases between them.

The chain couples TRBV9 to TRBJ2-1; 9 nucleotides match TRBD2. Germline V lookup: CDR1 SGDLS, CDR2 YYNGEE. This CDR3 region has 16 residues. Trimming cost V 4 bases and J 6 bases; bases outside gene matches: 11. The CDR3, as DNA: TGTGCCAGCAGCTCAAATTGGGGGACTAGCCTCAATGAGCAGTTCTTC. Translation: CASSSNWGTSLNEQFF.